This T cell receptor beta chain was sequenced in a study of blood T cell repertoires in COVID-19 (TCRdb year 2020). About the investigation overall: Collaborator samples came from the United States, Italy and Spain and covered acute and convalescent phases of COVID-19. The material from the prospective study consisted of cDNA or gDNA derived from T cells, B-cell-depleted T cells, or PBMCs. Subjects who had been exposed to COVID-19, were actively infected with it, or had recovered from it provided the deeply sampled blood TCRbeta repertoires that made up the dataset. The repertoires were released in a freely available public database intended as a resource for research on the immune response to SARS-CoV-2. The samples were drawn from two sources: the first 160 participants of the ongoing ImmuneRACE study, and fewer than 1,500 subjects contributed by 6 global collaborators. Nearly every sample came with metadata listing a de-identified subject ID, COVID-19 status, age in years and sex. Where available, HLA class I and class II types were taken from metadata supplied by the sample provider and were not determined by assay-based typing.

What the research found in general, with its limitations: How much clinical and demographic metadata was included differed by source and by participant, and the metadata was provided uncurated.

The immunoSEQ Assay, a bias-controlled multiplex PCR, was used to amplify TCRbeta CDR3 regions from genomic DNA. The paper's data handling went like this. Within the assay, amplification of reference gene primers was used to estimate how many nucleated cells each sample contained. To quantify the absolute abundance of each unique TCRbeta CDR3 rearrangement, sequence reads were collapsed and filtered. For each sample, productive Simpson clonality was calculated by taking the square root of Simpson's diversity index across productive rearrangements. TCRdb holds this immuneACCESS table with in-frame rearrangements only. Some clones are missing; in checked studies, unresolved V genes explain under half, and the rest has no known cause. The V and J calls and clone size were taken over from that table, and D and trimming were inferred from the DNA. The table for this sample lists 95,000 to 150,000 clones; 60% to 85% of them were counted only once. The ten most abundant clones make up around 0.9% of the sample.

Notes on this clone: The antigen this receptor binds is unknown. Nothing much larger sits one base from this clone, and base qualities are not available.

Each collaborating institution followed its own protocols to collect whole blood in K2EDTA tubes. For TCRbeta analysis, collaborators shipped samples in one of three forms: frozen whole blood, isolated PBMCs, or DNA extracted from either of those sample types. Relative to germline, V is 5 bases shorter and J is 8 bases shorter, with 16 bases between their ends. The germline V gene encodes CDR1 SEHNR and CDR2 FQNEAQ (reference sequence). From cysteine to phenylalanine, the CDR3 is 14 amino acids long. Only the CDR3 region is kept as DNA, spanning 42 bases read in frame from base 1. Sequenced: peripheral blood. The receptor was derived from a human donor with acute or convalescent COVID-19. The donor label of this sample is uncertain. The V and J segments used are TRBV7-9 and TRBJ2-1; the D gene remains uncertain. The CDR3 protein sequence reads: CASSPVTSSDEQFF. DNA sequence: TGTGCCAGCAGCCCCGTGACTTCTTCGGATGAGCAGTTCTTC.